The 2 T cell receptor beta chains presented below share a single source sample, sequenced in a study of PD-1 blockade in classical Hodgkin lymphoma. Time point here: cycle 4 day 1 (C4D1), after 6 weeks of nivolumab. Every patient experienced relapse after autologous stem cell transplantation, and brentuximab vedotin exposure varied. TCRdb keeps only in-frame clones here, not all; method: immunoSEQ multiplex PCR. The profile shows tens of thousands of clones, more than 70% of them singletons. The sample was peripheral blood mononuclear cells (PBMCs), taken before the fourth cycle of nivolumab. The receptors stem from a human donor with classical Hodgkin lymphoma.

The chain is built from TRBV5-4 and TRBJ2-1; 14 positions agree with TRBD2. The J segment lost 3 bases and the V segment lost 4 bases, leaving 0 bases of the junction unmatched. Germline V CDR1 and CDR2: SGHNT, YYREEE (reference sequence). The CDR3 is 15 residues long. CDR3 protein: CASSGTSGSYNEQFF. The CDR3 region has the DNA TGTGCCAGCAGCGGGACTAGCGGGAGCTACAATGAGCAGTTCTTC. Full variable domain (missing parts from reference TRBV5-4 and TRBJ2-1): ETGVTQSPTHLIKTRGQQVTLRCSSQSGHNTVSWYQQALGQGPQFIFQYYREEENGRGNFPPRFSGLQFPNYSSELNVNALELDDSALYLCASSGTSGSYNEQFFGPGTRLTVL.

The table lists this clone with a few counts. The chain couples TRBV4-3 to TRBJ2-7; D not resolved. Germline CDR1 and CDR2: LGHNA and YSLEER. The V end was cut by 0 bases, the J end by 3 bases, with 12 bases between. The CDR3 totals 15 residues. CDR3 in amino acids: CASSQDGSARYEQYF. The CDR3, as DNA: TGCGCCAGCAGCCAAGATGGGTCCGCGCGCTACGAGCAGTACTTC.